The source of this TCR beta chain is a study of cytomegalovirus exposure and HLA in healthy donors. Amplification used 60 Vbeta primers and 13 Jbeta primers. This table comes from immunoSEQ multiplex PCR, and its TCRdb copy is limited to in-frame clones, with some not included. This sample has approximately 100,000 clones, with 75% to 85% found just once. Germline trimming cut 6 bases from V and 0 bases from J; bases unmatched to any gene: 9. The CDR3 is 17 residues long. Germline CDR1 is SGHRS and CDR2 is YFSETQ. The chain is built from TRBV5-1 and TRBJ2-1; the match to TRBD2 covers 10 bases. The sample was PBMCs. This clonotype originated in a middle-aged woman in good health and CMV-seronegative. The CDR3 spells CASTSWTSGSSYNEQFF. Here the CDR3 DNA reads TGCGCCAGCACCTCGTGGACTAGCGGAAGCTCCTACAATGAGCAGTTCTTC.